This entry concerns a single T cell receptor beta chain. The antigen it binds to is not known. Nothing much larger sits one base from this clone, and base qualities are not available. The sample comes from a study of blood T cell repertoires in COVID-19 (TCRdb year 2020). At the level of the whole study: Samples from collaborators originated in the United States, Italy and Spain and spanned both the acute and convalescent phases of COVID-19. The material from the prospective study consisted of cDNA or gDNA derived from T cells, B-cell-depleted T cells, or PBMCs. Deeply sampled blood TCRbeta repertoires from subjects exposed to, actively infected with, or recovered from COVID-19 were included in the dataset. The repertoires were released in a freely available public database intended as a resource for research on the immune response to SARS-CoV-2. The samples were drawn from two sources: the first 160 participants of the ongoing ImmuneRACE study, and 1,200 or so subjects contributed by 6 global collaborators. Sample metadata almost always included a de-identified subject ID, COVID-19 status, age in years and sex. Where available, HLA class I and class II types were taken from metadata supplied by the sample provider and were not determined by assay-based typing.

The research as a whole found: The quantity of clinical and demographic metadata differed by source and by participant and was supplied without curation.

TCRbeta CDR3 regions were amplified from genomic DNA using the immunoSEQ Assay, a bias-controlled multiplex PCR. As for the original processing: The number of nucleated cells in each sample was estimated from the amplification of reference gene primers within the assay. To quantify the absolute abundance of each unique TCRbeta CDR3 rearrangement, sequence reads were collapsed and filtered. For each sample, productive Simpson clonality was calculated as the square root of Simpson's diversity index across productive rearrangements. Here the immuneACCESS table is served through TCRdb, limited to in-frame sequences with V and J called. Missing clones are a known gap in these copies; in checked studies unresolved V genes cover under half, and the rest lacks a known reason. V and J calls and clone size are given by that table; D and trimming were obtained from the DNA. For this sample the table gives some 200,000 clones, of which around 76% were detected only once. The top ten constitute roughly 8.8% of the sample.

V drops 0 bases and J drops 1 base, leaving 10 bases in between. Reading from cysteine to phenylalanine, the CDR3 counts 16 amino acids. The entry retains the CDR3 DNA only, 48 bases that are in frame from base 1. For CDR1 and CDR2, the germline V gene lists SGDLS and YYNGEE. Collaborating institutions collected whole blood in K2EDTA tubes following their own protocols. For TCRbeta analysis, collaborators shipped samples as frozen whole blood, isolated PBMCs, or DNA extracted from either of those sample types. Sequencing was done on a sample of peripheral blood. The rearranged segments are TRBV9 and TRBJ2-2; TRBD2 is a possible D gene, resting on 5 matching bases. The clonotype comes from a woman aged 50 to 60 with active or convalescent COVID-19. At the DNA level, the sequence is TGTGCCAGCAGCGTAGCGGCGGGCGTGAACACCGGGGAGCTGTTTTTT. It translates to CASSVAAGVNTGELFF.